This T cell receptor beta chain derives from a study of T cells after yellow fever vaccination. MiXCR, run by TCRdb on the 5' RACE reads, gives a single entry per CDR3 protein. The profile covers some 99,000 distinct CDR3 sequences, with about 5.8% appearing a single time and 35% to 50% taken by the ten largest. Germline CDR1 reads MGHRA; CDR2 reads YSYEKL. Between the trimmed V and J ends, which lost 0 bases and 7 bases, there was a span of 12 bases. CDR3 length: 14 amino acids. Sequences were derived from CD8+ T cells sorted from PBMCs, sampled 10 days after the yellow fever booster vaccination. The TCR comes from a man aged 18 to 29 who received the YFV17D yellow fever vaccine. The gene calls are TRBV4-1 and TRBJ1-1; unclear D gene. The DNA of the CDR3 is TGCGCCAGCAGCCAAGAGTTCGGGCCCTATGAAGCTTTCTTT. Protein sequence: CASSQEFGPYEAFF.